The clone carrying this T cell receptor beta chain was counted a few times. This sample was included in a study of T cells of healthy individuals. TCRdb re-derived calls from the 5' RACE reads in MiXCR, one entry per CDR3 protein. The sample has approximately 58,000 distinct CDR3 sequences, roughly 15% seen once; the top ten hold 15% to 20%. Trimming took 2 bases from V and 0 from J, leaving 8 bases between them. The CDR3 is 14 amino acids. The V gene's germline CDR1 is SGHRS and CDR2 YFSETQ. The V call is TRBV5-1, the J call TRBJ1-1, with a possible D match to TRBD1 (5 bases). The receptor was derived from a human donor in good health. Written as DNA, the CDR3 is TGCGCCAGCAGCTTCTGGGGCCTGAACACTGAAGCTTTCTTT. It codes for CASSFWGLNTEAFF.